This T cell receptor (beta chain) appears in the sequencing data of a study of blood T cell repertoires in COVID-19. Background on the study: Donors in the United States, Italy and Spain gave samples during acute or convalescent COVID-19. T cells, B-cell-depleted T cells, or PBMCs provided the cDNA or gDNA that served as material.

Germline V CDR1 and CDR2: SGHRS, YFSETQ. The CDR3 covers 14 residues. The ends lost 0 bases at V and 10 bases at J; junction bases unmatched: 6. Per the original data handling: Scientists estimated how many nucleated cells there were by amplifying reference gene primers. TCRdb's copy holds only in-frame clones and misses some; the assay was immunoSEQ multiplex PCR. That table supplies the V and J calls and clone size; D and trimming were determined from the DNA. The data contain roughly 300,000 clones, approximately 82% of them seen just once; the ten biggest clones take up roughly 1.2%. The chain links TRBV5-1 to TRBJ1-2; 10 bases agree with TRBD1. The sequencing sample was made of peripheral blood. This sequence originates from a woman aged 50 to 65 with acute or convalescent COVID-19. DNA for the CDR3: TGCGCCAGCAGCTTGGTTATGGGACAGGGGAACTACACCTTC. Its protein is CASSLVMGQGNYTF.